Sequencing of this TCR beta chain was carried out in a study of shared clonotypes between healthy human individuals. Study results and caveats: Apart from blood, nothing was sampled; tissue repertoires likely differ.

The CDR3 is made up of 14 amino acids. Trimming removed 2 bases from V and 6 bases from J, with 14 bases in between. CDR1 and CDR2 from the germline V gene are SGHVS and FQNEAQ. The naive CD8 population came from CD45RO-negative cells selected for CCR7, without terminally differentiated effector memory CD45RA+ cells. Genomic DNA per cell subset filled all wells of several immunoSEQ plates. Produced via immunoSEQ multiplex PCR; TCRdb's table is partial and in-frame only. The data hold over 800,000 clones, with 80% to 95% observed a single time. This clone was seen ten or more times. The antigen is unknown.

The TCR comes from a man aged 30 to 39 in good health. The genes are TRBV7-8 and TRBJ2-7; D ambiguous. Sequencing used naive CD8+ T cells sorted from blood. The CDR3 nucleotides are TGTGCCAGCAGCTTAACCTGGGGAACGGGCGAGCAGTACTTC. Its protein is CASSLTWGTGEQYF.